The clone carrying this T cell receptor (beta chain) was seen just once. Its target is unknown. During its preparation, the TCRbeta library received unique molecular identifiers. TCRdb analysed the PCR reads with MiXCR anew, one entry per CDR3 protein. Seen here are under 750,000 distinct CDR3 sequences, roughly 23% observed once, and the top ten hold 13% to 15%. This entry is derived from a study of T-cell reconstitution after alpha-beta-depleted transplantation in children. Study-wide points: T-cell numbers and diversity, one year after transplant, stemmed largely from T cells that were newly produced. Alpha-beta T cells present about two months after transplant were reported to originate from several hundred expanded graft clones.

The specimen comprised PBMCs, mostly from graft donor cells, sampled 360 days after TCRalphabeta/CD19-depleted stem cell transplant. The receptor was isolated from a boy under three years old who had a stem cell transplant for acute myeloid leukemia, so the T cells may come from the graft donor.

Here the CDR3 reads CASGSPRSQFF. In nucleotides, the CDR3 is TGTGCTAGTGGTTCGCCTAGGTCGCAGTTCTTC. The V gene is TRBV12-5, the J gene TRBJ2-1; D remains unclear. The V gene's germline CDR1 is LGHNT and CDR2 FRNRAP. The CDR3 totals 11 residues. Trimming took 4 bases from V and 12 from J, leaving 10 bases between them.